This T cell receptor (beta chain) came from a study of T cell responses to AZD1222 COVID-19 vaccine. Clones were read by immunoSEQ multiplex PCR, and TCRdb kept only the in-frame ones, dropping some. This table has 110,000 or so clones, roughly nine tenths appearing once. The CDR3 has 17 residues. The germline V gene encodes CDR1 SNHLY and CDR2 FYNNEI. The V and J ends lost 6 bases and 5 bases respectively, with 25 bases between them. The clonotype originates from an adult in good health. The genes are TRBV2 and TRBJ1-2; D possibly corresponds to TRBD1 (5 bases). The starting material was peripheral blood, obtained on day 0 of AZD1222 vaccination. CDR3 amino acids: CASRGNLGTKERYGYTF. Written as DNA, the CDR3 is TGTGCCAGCAGAGGGAATCTCGGGACGAAGGAGAGGTATGGCTACACCTTC. Full variable domain (missing parts from reference TRBV2 and TRBJ1-2): EPEVTQTPSHQVTQMGQEVILRCVPISNHLYFYWYRQILGQKVEFLVSFYNNEISEKSEIFDDQFSVERPDGSNFTLKIRSTKLEDSAMYFCASRGNLGTKERYGYTFGSGTRLTVV.